These 3 T cell receptor beta chains share one sample of origin, sequenced in a study of memory CD4+ T cells and cytomegalovirus serostatus. Measured with immunoSEQ multiplex PCR; TCRdb has only the in-frame clones, and not every one. The table includes roughly 45,000 clones, around 78% detected once. The sort gate was single viable CD3+CD4+CD8-CD45RO+ cells for memory CD4+ T cells. The sequencing input was memory CD4+ T cells from blood. All receptors derive from an adult in good health and CMV-seronegative.

The V call is TRBV7-9, the J call TRBJ1-6; D is undetermined. There are 14 residues in the CDR3. Germline V lookup: CDR1 SEHNR, CDR2 FQNEAQ (reference sequence). V was trimmed by 5 bases and J by 8 bases, leaving 13 bases between them. CDR3 nucleotide sequence: TGTGCCAGCAGCCGCCCCCTTTTCGATTCACCCCTCCACTTT. Protein sequence: CASSRPLFDSPLHF.

This clone was observed a few times. The chain combines TRBV19 with TRBJ1-2, with 7 bases that match TRBD1. V lost 5 bases to trimming and J lost 2 bases; unmatched junction nucleotides: 8. The CDR3 consists of 15 residues. The germline gives CDR1 LNHDA, CDR2 SQIVND (reference sequence). CDR3 coding DNA: TGTGCCAGTAGTCTGCTGGACAGGCCCAACTATGGCTACACCTTC. Its translation: CASSLLDRPNYGYTF.

The rearrangement links TRBV11-3 to TRBJ2-7; perhaps TRBD2 as D (6 bases). This CDR3 is built from 13 residues. Trimming took off 5 bases at V and 0 bases at J, with 8 bases between the two ends. The germline V gene encodes CDR1 SGHNT and CDR2 YENEEA. The DNA of the CDR3 is TGTGCCAGCAGCGCGGGATTCTCCTACGAGCAGTACTTC. As protein: CASSAGFSYEQYF.